This T cell receptor (beta chain) was identified during a study of cytomegalovirus exposure and HLA in healthy donors. Amplification used 60 Vbeta primers and 13 Jbeta primers. TCRdb's copy holds only in-frame clones and misses some; the assay was immunoSEQ multiplex PCR. The repertoire holds about 140,000 clones, with 82% as singletons. In germline, CDR1 is MDHEN, CDR2 SYDVKM. After removal of 3 bases from V and 0 bases from J, the junction contained 6 bases not matched to a gene. The CDR3 contains 17 residues. The receptor was isolated from a man between 18 and 29 years old in good health and CMV-seropositive. Sequenced: PBMCs. The V gene is TRBV28, the J gene TRBJ1-5; 9 nucleotides align to TRBD1. The CDR3 sequence: CASSFFGTGRSNQPQHF. The CDR3 coding sequence is TGTGCCAGCAGTTTCTTTGGGACAGGGCGTAGCAATCAGCCCCAGCATTTT.